This T cell receptor (beta chain) was captured by sequencing in a study of cytomegalovirus exposure and HLA in healthy donors. Study-level results: In a later analysis, across HLA loci, associated TCR counts were highest for DRB1, lowest for HLA-C. Excluded were some V segments that proved indistinguishable, including TRBV6-2 and TRBV6-3. Roughly even sequencing depth across donors was the assumption behind the presence/absence analyses.

Looked up from germline, CDR1 is SGHNT and CDR2 is YENEEA. The V and J ends lost 0 bases and 0 bases respectively, with 15 bases between them. CDR3 size: 18 residues. Turning to this clone: Its antigen is still unknown.

Primers included in the PCR were 60 Vbeta and 13 Jbeta primers. As handled by the study authors: Later analysis identified some 88 million unique TCR beta chains, approximately 11 million shared. TCRdb's table, derived via immunoSEQ multiplex PCR, lists solely in-frame clones and lacks some. V, J and clone size derive from that table, while D and trimming were established from the DNA sequence. The listing contains 150,000 to 200,000 clones. The TCR comes from a man aged 25 to 40 in good health and CMV-seronegative. The sample was PBMCs. The chain employs TRBV11-3 and TRBJ1-3, with a tentative D call TRBD1 (6 bases). Here the CDR3 reads CASSLDQQGSNSGNTIYF. CDR3 DNA sequence: TGTGCCAGCAGCTTAGATCAACAGGGATCAAACTCTGGAAACACCATATATTTT.